The 8 T cell receptor beta chains below all came from one sample that was sequenced in a study of cytomegalovirus exposure and HLA in healthy donors. It was with 60 Vbeta and 13 Jbeta primers that the PCR ran. Some clones are missing from TCRdb's copy, which holds only in-frame ones; the method was immunoSEQ multiplex PCR. Among 150,000 to 200,000 clones listed, roughly four fifths were seen once. Sequencing was done on a sample of PBMCs. The receptors here all came from a young man in good health and CMV-seronegative.

V and J are TRBV10-3 and TRBJ1-2, with 8 bases lining up with TRBD1. CDR3 length: 16 residues. The trim removed 6 bases at V and 5 bases at J, leaving 14 bases unmatched. Per germline, CDR1 ENHRY and CDR2 SYGVKD. The CDR3, as DNA: TGTGCCATCAGCGCGGTTGACCAGGGGGCAGGATATGGCTACACCTTC. Translation gives CAISAVDQGAGYGYTF.

This clone has only one observation. The genes are TRBV4-3 and TRBJ2-7; D might be TRBD1 (5 bases). The length of the CDR3 is 16 residues. Trimming removed 3 bases at V and 2 bases at J, with 17 bases between. The V gene's germline CDR1 is LGHNA and CDR2 YSLEER. CDR3 DNA: TGCGCCAGCAGCCAGGTACTCCAGGGAAATACCTACGAGCAGTACTTC. It codes for CASSQVLQGNTYEQYF.

The chain joins TRBV7-2 to TRBJ2-5; TRBD1 matches at 7 bases. V dropped 1 base and J dropped 0; count of bases not matched to a gene: 5. The CDR3 consists of 16 residues. Looked up from germline, CDR1 is SGHTA and CDR2 is FQGNSA. CDR3 region: CASSLGDRPYQETQYF. As DNA, the CDR3 is TGTGCCAGCAGCTTAGGGGACAGACCGTACCAAGAGACCCAGTACTTC.

In this sample, this clone turned up once. The chain carries TRBV2 and TRBJ2-1; the D is unclear. V was shortened by 6 bases and J by 0 bases, with 9 bases between the two germline ends. CDR1 SNHLY and CDR2 FYNNEI come from the germline V gene. CDR3 size: 14 residues. CDR3 loop: CASSSRSSYNEQFF. CDR3 DNA: TGTGCCAGCAGCTCTAGGAGCTCCTACAATGAGCAGTTCTTC.

This clone was observed a single time. The V call is TRBV19, the J call TRBJ1-3; tentative D call: TRBD1 (5 bases). The CDR3 is made up of 16 amino acids. The V end lost 2 bases, the J end lost 0 bases, and 11 bases lay between the germline ends. CDR1 and CDR2 from the germline V gene are LNHDA and SQIVND (reference sequence). The CDR3 DNA is TGTGCCAGTAGTATACCCAGGGTCCTCTCTGGAAACACCATATATTTT. Protein sequence: CASSIPRVLSGNTIYF.

The rearrangement joins TRBV9 to TRBJ2-2; 8 bases align to TRBD1. Germline V gene sequence: CDR1 SGDLS, CDR2 YYNGEE. This CDR3 is built from 18 residues. V was pared by 4 bases and J by 2 bases, with 13 bases of the junction left unmatched. In DNA, the CDR3 is TGTGCCAGCAGCACCCCCCTCGGACAGGGAAAAAACACCGGGGAGCTGTTTTTT. It encodes CASSTPLGQGKNTGELFF.

V gene TRBV5-4 combines with J gene TRBJ2-7, with D possibly matching TRBD2 (7 bases). Trimming took off 2 bases at V and 4 bases at J, with 25 bases between the two ends. Germline assignment: CDR1 SGHNT and CDR2 YYREEE (reference sequence). The CDR3 runs to 18 residues. This CDR3 reads CASSFRGMGGPSLYEQYF. The CDR3 bases are TGTGCCAGCAGCTTTCGGGGGATGGGGGGGCCATCCTTATACGAGCAGTACTTC.

The chain combines TRBV2 with TRBJ1-3; D not resolved. The CDR3 is made up of 15 amino acids. CDR1 SNHLY and CDR2 FYNNEI come from the germline V gene. The V gene lost 6 bases and the J gene lost 0 bases, with 12 bases spanning the gap. In nucleotides, the CDR3 is TGTGCCAGCAGGCCTTCGAGGGACTCTGGAAACACCATATATTTT. Translation gives CASRPSRDSGNTIYF. Based on the CDR3 plus reference TRBV2 and TRBJ1-3, the full variable domain is EPEVTQTPSHQVTQMGQEVILRCVPISNHLYFYWYRQILGQKVEFLVSFYNNEISEKSEIFDDQFSVERPDGSNFTLKIRSTKLEDSAMYFCASRPSRDSGNTIYFGEGSWLTVV.